Below are 17 T cell receptor beta chains sequenced from a single sample in a study of cytomegalovirus exposure and HLA in healthy donors. PCR involved 60 Vbeta and 13 Jbeta primers. The method was immunoSEQ multiplex PCR; TCRdb's version includes in-frame clones alone and lacks a portion of them. Of 84,000 or so clones detected, more than 65% appear once; the ten largest clones hold 2.7%. The sequenced material came from PBMCs. The source of these receptors is a man aged 25-45 years in good health and CMV-seronegative.

The CDR3 nucleotides are TGTGCCAGTATTGGCAGGGGGCGCGTAGATACGCAGTATTTT. This encodes CASIGRGRVDTQYF. The V and J genes are TRBV19 and TRBJ2-3; TRBD1 matches 8 bases. The V and J ends lost 7 bases and 5 bases, in that order; junction bases with no gene match: 8. Per germline, CDR1 LNHDA and CDR2 SQIVND (reference sequence). The CDR3 runs to 14 residues.

The chain recombines TRBV27 with TRBJ2-2; D is perhaps TRBD1 (5 bases). CDR3 length equals 12 residues. Germline V CDR1 and CDR2: MNHEY, SMNVEV (reference sequence). V was cut by 5 bases and J by 7 bases, with 8 bases left in between. The CDR3 spells CASSARVGELFF. DNA of the CDR3: TGTGCCAGCAGTGCCAGGGTCGGGGAGCTGTTTTTT.

The chain recombines TRBV19 with TRBJ1-4, with D perhaps TRBD1 (6 bases). Germline V gene lookup returns CDR1 LNHDA and CDR2 SQIVND (reference sequence). The CDR3 spans 15 residues. The ends were cut back, 2 bases at V and 8 bases at J, with 15 bases in the middle. The CDR3 is CASSITGRVEEKLFF. DNA of the CDR3: TGTGCCAGTAGTATAACAGGGAGGGTGGAGGAAAAACTGTTTTTT.

J is TRBJ1-5 and V is TRBV7-2; TRBD1 matches 9 bases. In germline, CDR1 is SGHTA, CDR2 FQGNSA. The trim removed 4 bases at V and 5 bases at J, leaving 9 bases unmatched. The CDR3 loop spans 16 amino acids. The CDR3 protein is CASSSPRQGEHQPQHF. CDR3 DNA sequence: TGTGCCAGCAGCTCCCCTAGACAGGGGGAACATCAGCCCCAGCATTTT. Looking up the rest from reference TRBV7-2 and TRBJ1-5 gives the full variable domain: GAGVSQSPSNKVTEKGKDVELRCDPISGHTALYWYRQSLGQGLEFLIYFQGNSAPDKSGLPSDRFSAERTGGSVSTLTIQRTQQEDSAVYLCASSSPRQGEHQPQHFGDGTRLSIL.

This chain links TRBV27 with TRBJ1-1, with TRBD1 matching over 7 bases. CDR3 size: 16 residues. Germline-derived CDR1 and CDR2 are MNHEY and SMNVEV (reference sequence). The J segment lost 0 bases and the V segment lost 5 bases, leaving 9 bases of the junction unmatched. CDR3 coding DNA: TGTGCCAGCAGTCCAAGTCAGGGGGAGATGAACACTGAAGCTTTCTTT. Translation gives CASSPSQGEMNTEAFF.

The chain carries TRBV15 and TRBJ1-5, with TRBD1 matching over 7 bases. The CDR3 sequence is 15 residues long. V shed 5 bases and J 1 base; nucleotides not matched to a gene: 5. Germline CDR1 LNHNV, CDR2 YYDKDF (reference sequence). The CDR3: CATSLGQMSNQPQHF. Written as DNA, the CDR3 is TGTGCCACCAGCCTGGGACAGATGAGCAATCAGCCCCAGCATTTT.

This clone has only a few counts. The chain joins TRBV6-1 to TRBJ1-5; D call uncertain. The germline CDR1 and CDR2 sequences are MNHNS and SASEGT. V was pared by 0 bases and J by 1 base, with 19 bases between. The CDR3 has 19 residues. CDR3: CASSEAPLNEGWSNQPQHF. CDR3 sequence (DNA): TGTGCCAGCAGTGAAGCACCTCTGAACGAGGGTTGGAGCAATCAGCCCCAGCATTTT.

DNA of the CDR3: TGTGCCAGCAGCTCGACAGGCGGCTACACCTTC. Encoded protein: CASSSTGGYTF. The chain employs TRBV6-5 and TRBJ1-2; perhaps TRBD1 as D (6 bases). Trimming pared 6 bases from V and 8 bases from J, leaving 10 bases between. CDR3 length: 11 residues. The germline CDR1 and CDR2 sequences are MNHEY and SVGAGI.

This clone occurred a few times. This chain connects TRBV18 to TRBJ1-5; D is undetermined. CDR3 length: 13 residues. Trimming removed 0 bases at V and 5 bases at J, with 5 bases between. Germline V gives CDR1 KGHSH, CDR2 LQKENI. The CDR3 sequence: CASSPPGDQPQHF. The CDR3, as DNA: TGTGCCAGCTCACCACCGGGAGATCAGCCCCAGCATTTT.

The V gene is TRBV10-3, the J gene TRBJ2-7, with TRBD1 identical over 10 bases. Germline values: CDR1 ENHRY, CDR2 SYGVKD. The CDR3 sequence is 14 residues long. Trimming removed 6 bases from V and 2 bases from J; junction bases left unmatched: 4. DNA for the CDR3: TGTGCCATCAGCCCCGGGACAGGGGCCTACGAGCAGTACTTC. It yields the protein CAISPGTGAYEQYF.

The rearrangement joins TRBV6-6 to TRBJ1-2; the D is unclear. V was clipped by 11 bases and J by 2 bases, with 9 bases between them. The CDR3 contains 11 residues. Germline V lookup: CDR1 MNHNY, CDR2 SVGAGI (reference sequence). The CDR3: CAAGGNYGYTF. The CDR3 nucleotides read TGTGCCGCAGGTGGAAACTATGGCTACACCTTC.

V is TRBV2 and J is TRBJ1-5, with D perhaps TRBD1 (5 bases). This CDR3 contains 14 residues. V was pared by 6 bases and J by 7 bases, with 16 bases between. Germline values: CDR1 SNHLY, CDR2 FYNNEI. In DNA form, the CDR3 reads TGTGCCAGCAGAGGGGAGGGCGGGTGGCAGCCCCAGCATTTT. This gives the protein CASRGEGGWQPQHF.

This clone appeared a few times. This rearrangement joins TRBV29-1 to TRBJ1-4; no clear D gene. The CDR3 runs 13 residues. Deletions cut 7 bases from V and 7 bases from J, with 16 bases between. CDR1 and CDR2 from the germline V gene are SQVTM and ANQGSEA. The CDR3 nucleotides read TGCAGCGCAAAAGCCGGAGGGCTTGAAAAACTGTTTTTT. Translating gives CSAKAGGLEKLFF.

This clone was seen a few times. The rearrangement links TRBV2 to TRBJ1-2, with TRBD1 matching over 7 bases. The CDR3 loop spans 13 amino acids. CDR1 is SNHLY, CDR2 FYNNEI, per germline. The ends lost 6 bases at V and 8 bases at J; junction bases unmatched: 9. The CDR3 nucleotides read TGTGCCAGCAGCGACGACAGGGTCTACGGCTACACCTTC. Its protein is CASSDDRVYGYTF.

The rearrangement uses TRBV6-5 and TRBJ1-1, with TRBD1 matching 7 bases. Germline lookup yields CDR1 MNHEY and CDR2 SVGAGI. CDR3 size: 14 residues. The V and J ends lost 8 bases and 1 base, in that order; junction bases with no gene match: 7. The CDR3 protein is CASGQVVGNTEAFF. CDR3 DNA: TGTGCCAGCGGACAGGTGGTAGGGAACACTGAAGCTTTCTTT.

The V gene is TRBV28, the J gene TRBJ1-5; 7 bases map to TRBD1. V shed 1 base and J 5 bases; nucleotides not matched to a gene: 2. The CDR3 extends over 14 amino acids. Per the germline V gene, CDR1 is MDHEN and CDR2 is SYDVKM. DNA for the CDR3: TGTGCCAGCAGTTTATCAGGGGGACATCAGCCCCAGCATTTT. It encodes CASSLSGGHQPQHF.

This clone has only a few counts. This chain connects TRBV4-3 to TRBJ2-7, with D unresolved. The V end lost 2 bases, the J end lost 0 bases, and 11 bases lay between the germline ends. The CDR3 is made up of 15 amino acids. Germline assignment: CDR1 LGHNA and CDR2 YSLEER. CDR3 sequence reads: CASSQRGSSSYEQYF. As DNA, the CDR3 is TGCGCCAGCAGCCAAAGAGGATCAAGCTCCTACGAGCAGTACTTC.